The entry below describes one T cell receptor (beta chain). The data belong to a study of shared clonotypes between healthy human individuals. The overall study: A couple of women and a few men aged 18 to 49 made up the donors. Three CD4 naive, three CD4 memory, two CD8 naive and one CD8 memory plate were used per donor.

The data were produced by immunoSEQ multiplex PCR, yet TCRdb's version contains in-frame clones alone and is incomplete. This table has about 710,000 clones, roughly two thirds appearing once. The germline CDR1 and CDR2 sequences are KGHSH and LQKENI. The germline V and J ends were trimmed by 6 bases and 4 bases, with 7 bases remaining between them. CDR3 length equals 11 residues. The TCR comes from a woman in her 30s in good health. V and J are TRBV18 and TRBJ2-7; a possible D gene is TRBD1 (5 bases). Source material: memory CD4+ T cells sorted from blood. Subset denoted: CD45RA-negative fraction. In nucleotides, the CDR3 is TGTGCCAGCTCCTCAGGGTACGAGCAGTACTTC. Encoded protein: CASSSGYEQYF. Combining the CDR3 with reference TRBV18 and TRBJ2-7 gives the whole variable domain NAGVMQNPRHLVRRRGQEARLRCSPMKGHSHVYWYRQLPEEGLKFMVYLQKENIIDESGMPKERFSAEFPKEGPSILRIQQVVRGDSAAYFCASSSGYEQYFGPGTRLTVT.